This paragraph reports one T cell receptor (beta chain). This sample was included in a study of blood T cell repertoires in COVID-19. Per the germline V gene, CDR1 is SGHRS and CDR2 is YFSETQ. CDR3 size: 14 residues. V was shortened by 5 bases and J by 1 base, with 13 bases between the two germline ends. Here immunoSEQ multiplex PCR was the method, and the copy in TCRdb shows in-frame clones only, minus some. The table includes 250,000 or so clones, less than 90% detected once. The sequence derives from a woman aged 40 to 55 who had recovered from COVID-19. This sequence joins TRBV5-1 and TRBJ2-7, with D possibly matching TRBD1 (5 bases). Sequencing was done on a sample of peripheral blood. This CDR3 reads CASRMLTGSYEQYF. The CDR3 DNA sequence: TGCGCCAGCAGGATGTTAACAGGATCCTACGAGCAGTACTTC.